The next 28 T cell receptor beta chains were all read from a single sample in a study of T cell repertoires in cytomegalovirus infection. TCRdb recomputed calls from the reads with MiXCR, one row per CDR3 protein. The repertoire consists of about 200,000 distinct CDR3 sequences, with 9.5% occurring once and the leading ten covering about 4.6%. Sequencing was performed on PBMCs. Receptors were obtained from a human donor in good health (CMV status not recorded). Some clones in this sample may be carry-over from other donors' samples.

CDR3 loop: CASSYRGTAGEKLFF. CDR3 in DNA: TGTGCCAGCAGTTACCGAGGGACGGCGGGCGAAAAACTGTTTTTT. V and J are TRBV6-2 or TRBV6-3 and TRBJ1-4, with a tentative D call TRBD1 (5 bases). V was clipped by 2 bases and J by 8 bases, with 15 bases between them. The germline CDR1 and CDR2 sequences are MNHEY and SVGEGT. The CDR3 spans 15 residues.

This clonotype was picked up a small number of times. The chain employs TRBV20-1 and TRBJ2-7; D might be TRBD1 (6 bases). Germline assignment: CDR1 DFQATT and CDR2 SNEGSKA (reference sequence). The CDR3 is made up of 14 amino acids. Trimming stripped 6 bases from V and 3 bases from J, with 18 bases between. The CDR3 spells CSATPRDRFYEQYF. DNA of the CDR3: TGCAGTGCAACCCCCCGAGACAGGTTCTACGAGCAGTACTTC.

This clonotype showed up many times. The chain combines TRBV27 with TRBJ1-1, with TRBD1 matching 8 bases. Unmatched junction bases numbered 15, after V lost 2 bases and J lost 1 base. Germline CDR1 MNHEY, CDR2 SMNVEV (reference sequence). The CDR3 contains 19 residues. CDR3 sequence: CASSLRDAGQGRTNTEAFF. CDR3 in DNA: TGTGCCAGCAGTTTAAGGGACGCTGGACAGGGACGGACGAACACTGAAGCTTTCTTT.

This clonotype has ten or more counts. The genes are TRBV7-9 and TRBJ2-7; TRBD2 might be the D (6 bases). The CDR3 length is 13 residues. CDR1 SEHNR and CDR2 FQNEAQ come from the germline V gene (reference sequence). V shed 6 bases and J shed 0 bases, with 9 bases lying between them. In DNA, the CDR3 is TGTGCCAGCAGGGGGGGAGTCTCCTACGAGCAGTACTTC. This encodes CASRGGVSYEQYF.

This clonotype was seen at least ten times. The genes are TRBV7-9 and TRBJ1-1, with unresolved D. Trimming removed 2 bases at V and 5 bases at J, with 12 bases between. CDR1 is SEHNR, CDR2 FQNEAQ, per germline (reference sequence). This CDR3 has 14 amino acids. CDR3 in DNA: TGTGCCAGCAGCTTATTCGGGTCTGGAACTGAAGCTTTCTTT. Protein product: CASSLFGSGTEAFF. The full variable domain, its missing parts supplied by reference TRBV7-9 and TRBJ1-1, is DTGVSQNPRHKITKRGQNVTFRCDPISEHNRLYWYRQTLGQGPEFLTYFQNEAQLEKSRLLSDRFSAERPKGSFSTLEIQRTEQGDSAMYLCASSLFGSGTEAFFGQGTRLTVV.

This clonotype has just one count. The chain has TRBV4-3 and TRBJ1-3; TRBD1 might be the D (5 bases). CDR1 LGHNA and CDR2 YSLEER come from the germline V gene. The CDR3 is 18 amino acids. V lost 0 bases and J lost 0, with 15 bases in between. The CDR3: CASSQEAPPGRSGNTIYF. DNA of the CDR3: TGCGCCAGCAGCCAAGAAGCGCCCCCAGGGCGCTCTGGAAACACCATATATTTT.

Ten or more counts support this clonotype. This chain joins TRBV28 and TRBJ2-7; 12 bases are a match to TRBD1. Germline assignment: CDR1 MDHEN and CDR2 SYDVKM. The V gene end was trimmed by 3 bases and the J gene end by 2 bases; junction bases not matched to a gene: 2. The CDR3 has 15 amino acids. Written as DNA, the CDR3 is TGTGCCAGCAGTTTGGGACAGGGGGCCACCTACGAGCAGTACTTC. Residues: CASSLGQGATYEQYF.

Only a few counts were recorded for this clonotype. The CDR3 nucleotides read TGCAGTGCTAGACTCCGGGACAGGGTTGACATTCAGTACTTC. Its translation: CSARLRDRVDIQYF. The chain joins TRBV20-1 to TRBJ2-4, with 9 bases fitting TRBD1. The CDR3 totals 14 residues. Germline loops: CDR1 DFQATT, CDR2 SNEGSKA (reference sequence). V shed 2 bases, J shed 8 bases, and the junction held 7 bases outside the gene matches.

Ten or more counts support this clonotype. The chain combines TRBV11-2 with TRBJ2-3; the D is unclear. CDR3 length: 12 residues. Germline V gene data show CDR1 as SGHAT and CDR2 as FQNNGV. Trimming took 5 bases from V and 6 from J, leaving 9 bases between them. The CDR3 here is CASSEIVDTQYF. The CDR3 DNA follows: TGTGCCAGCAGCGAGATAGTTGATACGCAGTATTTT.

This clonotype was observed many times. J is TRBJ1-4 and V is TRBV12-3 or TRBV12-4; 7 bases map to TRBD1. This CDR3 contains 18 residues. Germline trimming cut 6 bases from V and 3 bases from J; bases unmatched to any gene: 16. CDR3 loop: CASSPRGGGLISNEKLFF. The CDR3 DNA follows: TGTGCCAGCAGCCCTCGAGGGGGCGGGCTCATTTCTAATGAAAAACTGTTTTTT.

This clonotype occurred many times. The chain uses TRBV7-2 and TRBJ2-7; 11 bases are a match to TRBD2. CDR3 length equals 16 residues. The germline CDR1 and CDR2 sequences are SGHTA and FQGNSA. Trimming cost V 6 bases and J 3 bases; bases outside gene matches: 10. Here the CDR3 reads CASRGTSGSLFYEQYF. DNA for the CDR3: TGTGCCAGCAGAGGGACTAGCGGATCACTTTTCTACGAGCAGTACTTC.

This clonotype has ten or more counts. J is TRBJ2-1 and V is TRBV6-1; tentative D call: TRBD1 (6 bases). CDR1 is MNHNS and CDR2 is SASEGT in the germline V gene. Between the trimmed V and J ends, which lost 5 bases and 0 bases, there was a span of 26 bases. There are 20 residues in the CDR3. CDR3 amino acids: CASSRNLGRGPENSYNEQFF. CDR3 DNA sequence: TGTGCCAGCAGTCGAAACTTGGGCAGGGGACCAGAAAACTCCTACAATGAGCAGTTCTTC.

This clonotype was found many times. The gene calls are TRBV11-3 and TRBJ2-1, with 8 bases that match TRBD2. The CDR3 is made up of 14 amino acids. Germline V gene sequence: CDR1 SGHNT, CDR2 YENEEA. The V segment lost 10 bases and the J segment 5 bases; nucleotides outside the gene matches: 10. The CDR3 coding sequence is TGTGCCACCTCGGCGGGAGGTATCAACAATGAGCAGTTCTTC. Its translation: CATSAGGINNEQFF.

The chain couples TRBV28 to TRBJ2-3; 7 bases agree with TRBD1. The CDR3 extends over 15 amino acids. J was trimmed by 1 base and V by 3 bases; bases with no gene match: 4. Germline CDR1 MDHEN, CDR2 SYDVKM. CDR3 bases: TGTGCCAGCAGTTTTTCTCAGGGGGGCACAGATACGCAGTATTTT. This gives the protein CASSFSQGGTDTQYF.

There are many counts of this clonotype. The chain is built from TRBV7-2 and TRBJ2-7, with 9 bases lining up with TRBD1. Germline V lookup: CDR1 SGHTA, CDR2 FQGNSA. The junction had 2 bases not matched to a gene; V was cut back by 0 bases and J by 2 bases. CDR3 length equals 15 residues. The CDR3 loop is CASSLAGTGTYEQYF. DNA for the CDR3: TGTGCCAGCAGCTTAGCCGGGACAGGGACCTACGAGCAGTACTTC.

This clonotype was recorded many times. The CDR3: CASSLKPLSNQPQHF. CDR3 DNA sequence: TGTGCCAGCAGCTTAAAGCCACTAAGCAATCAGCCCCAGCATTTT. The V and J genes are TRBV7-2 and TRBJ1-5; D not resolved. Germline CDR1 SGHTA, CDR2 FQGNSA. The CDR3 consists of 15 residues. The germline V and J ends were trimmed by 2 bases and 1 base, with 9 bases remaining between them.

The V and J genes are TRBV15 and TRBJ2-3; D gene ambiguous. Trimming took off 0 bases at V and 3 bases at J, with 10 bases between the two ends. The CDR3 is 15 residues long. In germline, CDR1 is LNHNV, CDR2 YYDKDF (reference sequence). The CDR3 region is CATSRDRAVTDTQYF. The CDR3 nucleotides read TGTGCCACCAGCAGAGATCGGGCAGTTACAGATACGCAGTATTTT.

In this sample, this clonotype turned up a few times. The chain uses TRBV20-1 and TRBJ1-6, with D possibly being TRBD1 (6 bases). Germline V CDR1 and CDR2: DFQATT, SNEGSKA (reference sequence). The CDR3 is 18 residues long. Trimming removed 3 bases at V and 1 base at J, with 19 bases between. The chain's CDR3 is CSARTGQGRSSYNSPLHF. The CDR3 coding sequence is TGCAGTGCTAGGACAGGTCAGGGAAGATCTTCCTATAATTCACCCCTCCACTTT.

V gene TRBV28 combines with J gene TRBJ1-5; maybe TRBD1 (6 bases). Germline values: CDR1 MDHEN, CDR2 SYDVKM. This CDR3 has 17 amino acids. Trimming took off 5 bases at V and 4 bases at J, with 21 bases between the two ends. CDR3 residues: CASSLPSLGQGNQPQHF. In DNA, the CDR3 is TGTGCCAGCAGTCTCCCCTCCCTAGGGCAGGGGAATCAGCCCCAGCATTTT.

This clonotype was seen a handful of times. The rearrangement links TRBV29-1 to TRBJ2-1; TRBD2 agrees at 14 bases. The CDR3 is 17 amino acids. Germline loops: CDR1 SQVTM, CDR2 ANQGSEA. V gave up 0 bases and J gave up 9 bases; unmatched junction bases: 10. CDR3 coding DNA: TGCAGCGTTGAAGATCAATCGCGACTAGCGGGAGGGATTGAGCAGTTCTTC. Translation gives CSVEDQSRLAGGIEQFF.

The chain combines TRBV15 with TRBJ2-7; 11 bases fit TRBD1. The CDR3 sequence is 15 residues long. V gave up 6 bases and J gave up 0 bases; unmatched junction bases: 4. Germline values: CDR1 LNHNV, CDR2 YYDKDF (reference sequence). CDR3 region: CATRRDRGASYEQYF. CDR3 nucleotides: TGTGCCACCAGAAGGGACAGGGGGGCCTCCTACGAGCAGTACTTC.

This clonotype was detected only a few times. The chain recombines TRBV5-5 with TRBJ2-5; no reliable D call. Trimming removed 4 bases from V and 4 bases from J, with 14 bases in between. CDR1 SGHKS and CDR2 YYEKEE come from the germline V gene (reference sequence). This CDR3 is 14 amino acids long. CDR3 sequence (DNA): TGTGCCAGCAGCACACGGACGGAAAGAGAGACCCAGTACTTC. This sequence encodes CASSTRTERETQYF.

This clonotype was seen once. One base away lies a much larger clone, so this may be a sequencing read error. The chain uses TRBV28 and TRBJ2-7, with a possible D match to TRBD1 (5 bases). Germline CDR1 MDHEN, CDR2 SYDVKM. The CDR3 totals 13 residues. The CDR3 region is CASSFQGSYEQCF. DNA of the CDR3: TGTGCCAGCAGTTTCCAGGGAAGCTACGAGCAGTGCTTC. The full variable domain, in which reference TRBV28 and TRBJ2-7 provide the parts outside the CDR3, is DVKVTQSSRYLVKRTGEKVFLECVQDMDHENMFWYRQDPGLGLRLIYFSYDVKMKEKGDIPEGYSVSREKKERFSLILESASTNQTSMYLCASSFQGSYEQCFGPGTRLTVT.

In this sample, this clonotype turned up a few times. The chain employs TRBV6-2 or TRBV6-3 and TRBJ1-2, with D hard to call. V was clipped by 6 bases and J by 4 bases, with 12 bases between them. There are 13 residues in the CDR3. Germline V CDR1 and CDR2: MNHEY, SVGEGT. The CDR3 loop is CASRPTPPYGYTF. The DNA of the CDR3 is TGTGCCAGCAGACCGACACCTCCCTATGGCTACACCTTC.

This clonotype was counted ten times or more. The J gene is TRBJ1-1, the V gene TRBV12-3 or TRBV12-4; 7 bases map to TRBD1. The V and J ends lost 5 bases and 2 bases, in that order; junction bases with no gene match: 5. The CDR3 has 14 residues. Here the CDR3 reads CASSVRQGNTEAFF. CDR3 bases: TGTGCCAGCAGTGTCAGACAGGGCAACACTGAAGCTTTCTTT.

This clonotype came up a few times. This chain uses TRBV7-9 with TRBJ1-2; tentatively, D is TRBD1 (5 bases). V shed 2 bases and J shed 0 bases, with 10 bases lying between them. Germline CDR1 SEHNR, CDR2 FQNEAQ (reference sequence). The length of the CDR3 is 15 residues. The CDR3 loop reads CASSLSDITNYGYTF. The CDR3 DNA reads as TGTGCCAGCAGCTTATCGGACATCACTAACTATGGCTACACCTTC.

There are many counts of this clonotype. The chain is built from TRBV28 and TRBJ2-7; TRBD1 aligns across 7 bases. V was pared by 7 bases and J by 0 bases, with 6 bases of the junction left unmatched. This CDR3 region has 14 residues. Germline CDR1 reads MDHEN; CDR2 reads SYDVKM. CDR3 in DNA: TGTGCCAGCATACCAGACAGGGACTCCTACGAGCAGTACTTC. It yields the protein CASIPDRDSYEQYF.

The gene calls are TRBV7-9 and TRBJ2-5; tentative D call: TRBD1 (6 bases). Trimming removed 5 bases from V and 5 bases from J, with 12 bases in between. This CDR3 is 13 amino acids long. CDR1 SEHNR and CDR2 FQNEAQ come from the germline V gene (reference sequence). Here the CDR3 reads CASSPRGPETQYF. The CDR3 region has the DNA TGTGCCAGCAGCCCCAGGGGCCCGGAGACCCAGTACTTC.